This is a list of T cell receptor beta chains from one sample in a study of blood T cell repertoires in COVID-19. Clones were read by immunoSEQ multiplex PCR, and TCRdb kept only the in-frame ones, dropping some. The repertoire has some 150,000 clones, approximately 84% of them found once; the top ten carry 2.6%. Sequencing was carried out using peripheral blood. The receptors derive from a human donor with acute or convalescent COVID-19. The donor label of this sample is uncertain. Both conserved end residues are part of each CDR3. Each record gives: D gene, J gene, clone size, V gene, CDR3 DNA, CDR3 protein. A D gene is named only where the DNA matches it firmly. Not all rows give a size; the values are once, few, many and, for expanded clones, a class.

.	TRBJ1-1	.	TRBV4-1	TGCGCCAGCAGCTATATCGGACAAAACACTGAAGCTTTCTTT	CASSYIGQNTEAFF
.	TRBJ2-2	.	TRBV14	TGTGCCAGCAGCCCGGGGGACAGAGACACCGGGGAGCTGTTTTTT	CASSPGDRDTGELFF
.	TRBJ2-5	.	TRBV5-1	TGCGCCAGCAGCTTGGCCGAGTCAGGGGTGGGGGCGACCCAGTACTTC	CASSLAESGVGATQYF
TRBD1	TRBJ1-1	.	TRBV28	TGTGCCAGCAGGACAGGGGGCTCGAGCACTGAAGCTTTCTTT	CASRTGGSSTEAFF
.	TRBJ1-2	.	TRBV27	TGTGCCAGCAGTGCCACGCTTCAGGGGTGGTATGGCTACACCTTC	CASSATLQGWYGYTF
TRBD1	TRBJ2-7	.	TRBV28	TGTGCCAGCAGGAGATCAGGGGGCTACGAGCAGTACTTC	CASRRSGGYEQYF
.	TRBJ2-7	.	TRBV2	TGTGCCAGCAATACAGGGCTTCACTACGAGCAGTACTTC	CASNTGLHYEQYF
TRBD1	TRBJ1-1	few	TRBV5-1	TGCGCCAGCAGCTTGGTGGGACAGACGAACACTGAAGCTTTCTTT	CASSLVGQTNTEAFF
.	TRBJ1-1	.	TRBV7-8	TGTGCCAGCAGCTTAATGGAGGGTATGAACACTGAAGCTTTCTTT	CASSLMEGMNTEAFF
.	TRBJ1-5	.	TRBV9	TGTGCCAGCAGCGTAGGGGGAAGCGGGAGTCAGCCCCAGCATTTT	CASSVGGSGSQPQHF
.	TRBJ1-1	.	TRBV29-1	TGCAGCGTTGAAGTTGGAGGGTCCGCTTTCTTT	CSVEVGGSAFF
.	TRBJ1-2	.	TRBV5-6	TGTGCCAGCAGATCTGAGACTCGCTACACCTTC	CASRSETRYTF
.	TRBJ2-1	.	TRBV7-8	TGTGCCAGCAGCTTAGCCTGGGGGGGGCAGGAGCCCTACAATGAGCAGTTCTTC	CASSLAWGGQEPYNEQFF
.	TRBJ1-1	.	TRBV5-6	TGTGCCAGCAGCTTGGGTCCTGGAGGGGACACTGAAGCTTTCTTT	CASSLGPGGDTEAFF
.	TRBJ1-2	.	TRBV4-1	TGCGCCAGCAGCCAAGATCCCAGGGAAGGTGGCTACACCTTC	CASSQDPREGGYTF
TRBD2	TRBJ2-3	.	TRBV10-3	TGTGCCATCAGGACTAGCGGGGAAATCACAGATACGCAGTATTTT	CAIRTSGEITDTQYF
.	TRBJ2-1	.	TRBV18	TGTGCCAGCTCACCACTCCTCGGCGGCCTGGGCTACAATGAGCAGTTCTTC	CASSPLLGGLGYNEQFF
TRBD1	TRBJ1-1	.	TRBV6-1	TGTGCCAGCAGTGAAGCGGGACAGCTAGAAGCTTTCTTT	CASSEAGQLEAFF
TRBD2	TRBJ2-1	.	TRBV10-1	TGCGCCAGCAGTGAGGATAGCGGGAACTACAATGAGCAGTTCTTC	CASSEDSGNYNEQFF
TRBD2	TRBJ2-3	.	TRBV27	TGTGCCAGCAGTTTTTGGACTAGCGGCACAGATACGCAGTATTTT	CASSFWTSGTDTQYF
.	TRBJ2-1	.	TRBV15	TGTGCCACCAGCAGAGATTTAGGCGTGGGGCCGAATGAGCAGTTCTTC	CATSRDLGVGPNEQFF
.	TRBJ2-3	.	TRBV15	TGTGCCACCAGCAGAGGGGACAATAATCCACTCACCACAGATACGCAGTATTTT	CATSRGDNNPLTTDTQYF
TRBD1	TRBJ1-2	.	TRBV3-1/TRBV3-2	TGTGCCAGCAGTCCGGACAGGTACTATGGCTACACCTTC	CASSPDRYYGYTF
TRBD2	TRBJ2-7	.	TRBV6-1	TGTGCCAGCAGTGAGACTAGCGGGAGGCCCTACGAGCAGTACTTC	CASSETSGRPYEQYF
.	TRBJ2-1	.	TRBV18	TGTGCCAGCTCACCACCCGGCACAACCAGGAACAATGAGCAGTTCTTC	CASSPPGTTRNNEQFF
TRBD1	TRBJ1-1	.	TRBV7-9	TGTGCCAGCAGCTTAGGAGGGACAGGGCCTGAAGCTTTCTTT	CASSLGGTGPEAFF
.	TRBJ1-2	.	TRBV19	TGTGCCAGTAGTCCCGGGAGGGGACGCCGGCGGGATGGCTACACCTTC	CASSPGRGRRRDGYTF
.	TRBJ1-1	.	TRBV14	TGTGCCAGCAGCCGCGACAGCCGATACACTGAAGCTTTCTTT	CASSRDSRYTEAFF
.	TRBJ1-2	.	TRBV5-4	TGTGCCAGCAGCCTGCCCGGGAATAACTATGGCTACACCTTC	CASSLPGNNYGYTF
TRBD1	TRBJ2-7	.	TRBV29-1	TGCAGCGTTGAACAGGGGGCGGGGGAGCAGTACTTC	CSVEQGAGEQYF
TRBD1	TRBJ1-2	.	TRBV27	TGTGCCAGCAGTCGACAGGGTTCAAATGGCTACACCTTC	CASSRQGSNGYTF
.	TRBJ2-7	.	TRBV28	TGTGCCAGCAGAACTAGCTCCTACGAGCAGTACTTC	CASRTSSYEQYF
.	TRBJ1-2	.	TRBV19	TGTGCCAGTAGGGCTGGGACATCAAACTATGGCTACACCTTC	CASRAGTSNYGYTF
TRBD1	TRBJ2-5	.	TRBV15	TGTGCCACCAGCAGAGATAGGGCAGGGCAGGGGGTCGCCCAAGAGACCCAGTACTTC	CATSRDRAGQGVAQETQYF
.	TRBJ2-3	.	TRBV7-2	TGTGCCAGCAGCCTCAGGGAGGCGAAAACAGATACGCAGTATTTT	CASSLREAKTDTQYF
.	TRBJ2-7	.	TRBV10-1	TGCGCCAGCAGTGAGGAGGTGGCCTACGAGCAGTACTTC	CASSEEVAYEQYF
.	TRBJ1-1	.	TRBV14	TGTGCCAGCAGCCGCGGACAATTGAGAGATAGTGAAGCTTTCTTT	CASSRGQLRDSEAFF
TRBD1	TRBJ2-7	once	TRBV15	TGTGCCACCAGCAGGGAGGCCCCGGGACAGGGTTTTTACGAGCAGTACTTC	CATSREAPGQGFYEQYF
.	TRBJ2-7	.	TRBV2	TGTGCCAGCAGTGAAGAACGGGGTTGGTACGAGCAGTACTTC	CASSEERGWYEQYF
.	TRBJ1-5	.	TRBV29-1	TGCAGCGTTGCGTGGCAGGGCCGCCAGCCCCAGCATTTT	CSVAWQGRQPQHF
TRBD2	TRBJ2-7	.	TRBV7-2	TGTGCCAGCAGCTTATATCTAGCGGGAGGGAACGAGCAGTACTTC	CASSLYLAGGNEQYF
TRBD2	TRBJ2-1	few	TRBV18	TGTGCCAGCTCTCGCACTAGCGGGAGTACGGGGGAGCAGTTCTTC	CASSRTSGSTGEQFF
.	TRBJ1-6	.	TRBV6-1	TGTGCCAGCAGTGAAGGGTCTAGGAGATATTCACCCCTCCACTTT	CASSEGSRRYSPLHF
TRBD1	TRBJ1-4	.	TRBV4-2	TGTGCCAGCAGCCAAGTGGGGGACAGACAGGGGGAAAAACTGTTTTTT	CASSQVGDRQGEKLFF
TRBD1	TRBJ1-2	.	TRBV19	TGTGCCAGTCATAAACCGGGACAGGGAGACTATGGCTACACCTTC	CASHKPGQGDYGYTF
TRBD1	TRBJ1-6	.	TRBV5-1	TGCGCCAGCAGCCAAACAGGGGGACCACCCCTCCACTTT	CASSQTGGPPLHF
.	TRBJ1-2	.	TRBV6-5	TGTGCCAGCAGTTTTTCCTTAAAGGGGGTTAACTATGGCTACACCTTC	CASSFSLKGVNYGYTF
.	TRBJ2-1	.	TRBV19	TGTGCCAGTAGTATCGGGGTCTACAATGAGCAGTTCTTC	CASSIGVYNEQFF
.	TRBJ1-1	.	TRBV5-4	TGTGCCAGCAGCTCGGGACAAACGAACACTGAAGCTTTCTTT	CASSSGQTNTEAFF
TRBD1	TRBJ1-1	.	TRBV30	TGTGCCTGGATGGGACAGGGGAAAGGTGAAGCTTTCTTT	CAWMGQGKGEAFF
TRBD2	TRBJ2-3	.	TRBV15	TGTGCCACCAGCAGAGATGGGAGGGGAGAGGCAGATACGCAGTATTTT	CATSRDGRGEADTQYF
.	TRBJ1-2	.	TRBV2	TGTGCCAGCAGCGCTACAGGGTTAGACGGCTACACCTTC	CASSATGLDGYTF
TRBD1	TRBJ1-1	.	TRBV9	TGTGCCAGCAGCGCCGGACAGGGGAACACTGAAGCTTTCTTT	CASSAGQGNTEAFF